The TCR beta chain under discussion was sequenced for a study of T cell repertoires in cytomegalovirus infection. Study in general: Peptides in the study included HLA-C-restricted and HLA-B-restricted CMV epitopes.

This clonotype was seen only a few times. What it binds is not known. Study conclusions and caveats: Using cumulative public TCR beta family frequency, the authors identified those who carried CMV together with the relevant HLA. In two of eight donors, the top clonotype was HLA-C-restricted CMV-specific.

Each CDR3 protein is one row after TCRdb ran MiXCR on the reads. The profile shows about 340,000 distinct CDR3 sequences, 25% to 35% of them singletons. This material consisted of cultured PBMCs, taken from culture after CMV antigen stimulation. The TCR was taken from a human donor in good health (CMV status not recorded). Some clones in this sample may be carry-over from other donors' samples.

The CDR3 DNA reads TGTGCCAGTCTATACAGGAGCTCCTACGAGCAGTACTTC. Its protein product is CASLYRSSYEQYF. V is TRBV7-9 and J is TRBJ2-7, with a possible D match to TRBD1 (5 bases). This CDR3 region has 13 residues. Trimming left V 9 bases short and J 0 bases short, with 12 bases between. The V gene's germline CDR1 is SEHNR and CDR2 FQNEAQ (reference sequence).